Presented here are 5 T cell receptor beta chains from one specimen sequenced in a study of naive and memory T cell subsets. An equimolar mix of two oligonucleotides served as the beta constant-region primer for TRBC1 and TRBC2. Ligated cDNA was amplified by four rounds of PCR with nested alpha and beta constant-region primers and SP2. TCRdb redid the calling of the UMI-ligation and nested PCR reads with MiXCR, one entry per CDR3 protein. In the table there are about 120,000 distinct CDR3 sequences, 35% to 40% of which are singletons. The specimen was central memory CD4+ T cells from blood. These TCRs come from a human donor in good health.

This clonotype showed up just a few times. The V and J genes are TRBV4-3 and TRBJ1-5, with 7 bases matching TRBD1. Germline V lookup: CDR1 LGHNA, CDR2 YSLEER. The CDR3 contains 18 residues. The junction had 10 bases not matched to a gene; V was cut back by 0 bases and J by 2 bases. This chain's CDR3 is CASSQDLGPGTGNQPQHF. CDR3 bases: TGCGCCAGCAGCCAAGATCTGGGGCCCGGGACAGGCAATCAGCCCCAGCATTTT.

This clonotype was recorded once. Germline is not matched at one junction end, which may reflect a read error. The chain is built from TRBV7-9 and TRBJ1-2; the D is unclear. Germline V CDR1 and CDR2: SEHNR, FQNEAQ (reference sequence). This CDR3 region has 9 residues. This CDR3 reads CASSSWMEF. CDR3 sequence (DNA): TGTGCCAGCAGCTCCTGGATGGAGTTC.

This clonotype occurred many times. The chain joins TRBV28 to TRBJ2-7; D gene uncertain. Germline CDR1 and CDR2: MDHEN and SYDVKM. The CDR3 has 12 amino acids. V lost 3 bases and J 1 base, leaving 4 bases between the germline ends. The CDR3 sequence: CASSLGSYEQYF. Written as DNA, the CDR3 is TGTGCCAGCAGTTTGGGTTCCTACGAGCAGTACTTC.

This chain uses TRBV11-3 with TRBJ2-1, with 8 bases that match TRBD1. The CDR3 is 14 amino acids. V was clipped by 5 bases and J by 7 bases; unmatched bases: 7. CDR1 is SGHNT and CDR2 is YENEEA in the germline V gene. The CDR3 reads CASSPTGVVNEQFF. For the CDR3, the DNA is TGTGCCAGCAGCCCGACAGGGGTTGTGAATGAGCAGTTCTTC.

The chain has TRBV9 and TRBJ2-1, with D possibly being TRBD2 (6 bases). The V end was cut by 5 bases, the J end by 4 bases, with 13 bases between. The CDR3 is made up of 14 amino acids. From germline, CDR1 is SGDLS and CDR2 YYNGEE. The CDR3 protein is CASRPPGEYNEQFF. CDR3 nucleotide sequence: TGTGCCAGCAGACCCCCGGGGGAATACAATGAGCAGTTCTTC.